The present entry profiles one T cell receptor beta chain with its context. The antigen it recognizes is unknown. No quality values exist for individual bases; no much larger clone is one base distant. Relative to germline, V is 3 bases shorter and J is 5 bases shorter, with 11 bases between their ends. The CDR3 goes from the cysteine to the phenylalanine over 14 residues. Here the CDR3 DNA is all that survives: 42 bases in frame from base 1. Reading the germline V gene gives CDR1 MGHDK and CDR2 SYGVNS. These data are taken from a study of CD8 T cells in Susac syndrome (dated by TCRdb to between 2017 and 2020). Background for the entire study: Of the Susac syndrome patients who were sequenced, about eight were in clinical remission while six had clinically active disease. Repertoire sequencing was used to test whether CD8+ T cell activation and differentiation in Susac syndrome was antigen driven. At the time of blood withdrawal, Susac syndrome patients were either therapy-naive, taking corticosteroids (with some also receiving IVIg), or on IVIg alone. On the study overall, not on this receptor specifically: In the CD4+ T cell repertoire of Susac syndrome patients, clonal expansion was not detected. The TCR sequencing and HLA analysis was acknowledged to have included a relatively small number of individuals.

RNA was extracted using the RNeasy kit, and about 0.5 to 1 microgram was reverse transcribed with random hexamers. TCR beta CDR3 regions were amplified with the immunoSEQ multiplex PCR assay covering 54 Vbeta and 13 Jbeta segments. PCR amplification bias was corrected using a synthetic template baseline for primer optimization and computational correction. The authors' analysis ran thus. Only productive sequences were kept, with reads annotated to V, D and J genes according to IMGT and analyzed in immunoSEQ Analyzer. Clonality was computed as one minus Shannon entropy normalized by log2 of the number of productive unique sequences. Public and private clones were assessed among the 100 most prevalent clones of each patient and control. Clones were defined as Susac-specific if absent from the healthy and MS cohorts, from around 1,000 published viral clones and from other ImmuneACCESS disease sequences. TCRdb reran the public reads through fastp at Q25 and MiXCR, keeping productive beta chains. Every distinct CDR3 protein forms one entry, paired with its most common genes and DNA. TCRdb's processing, not the authors' own work, is the source of the V and J calls. The sample data list some 190,000 distinct CDR3 sequences, and 85% to 95% of these were observed just once. In total, the top ten clones hold 0.15% of the sample.

Peripheral blood CD8+ and CD4+ T cells from healthy donors, Susac syndrome patients and multiple sclerosis patients were profiled by high-throughput TCR beta sequencing. The Susac syndrome patients fulfilled recently defined diagnostic criteria for either definite or probable disease. Bulk CD8+ and CD4+ T cells were purified by magnetic negative isolation, whereas CD8+ TEMRA cells were enriched by FACS. Blood was drawn into EDTA tubes, processed within 24 hours, and PBMCs were isolated by density gradient centrifugation. PBMCs intended for TCR sequencing were cryopreserved in liquid nitrogen and were subsequently thawed in a 37 degrees C water bath. A purity of at least 90% was achieved for sorted or isolated CD4+, CD8+ and CD8+ TEMRA cells.

Sequencing was done on a sample of CD4+ T cells from PBMCs. The receptor was derived from a human donor with Susac syndrome. This receptor chain uses TRBV25-1 and TRBJ1-5, with the D gene call left open. The DNA sequence follows: TGTGCCAGCAGTGACAGGCAGACCTATCAGCCCCAGCATTTT. It is translated as CASSDRQTYQPQHF.